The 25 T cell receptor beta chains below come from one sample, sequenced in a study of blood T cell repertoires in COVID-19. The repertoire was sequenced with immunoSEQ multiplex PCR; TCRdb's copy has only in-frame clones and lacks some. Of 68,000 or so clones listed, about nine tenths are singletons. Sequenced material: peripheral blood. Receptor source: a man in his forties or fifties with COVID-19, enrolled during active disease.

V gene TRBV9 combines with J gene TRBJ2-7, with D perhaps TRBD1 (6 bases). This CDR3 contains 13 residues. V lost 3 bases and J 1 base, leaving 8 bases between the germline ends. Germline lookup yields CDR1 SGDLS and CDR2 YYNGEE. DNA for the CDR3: TGTGCCAGCAGCGCAGGGGTTTCCTACGAGCAGTACTTC. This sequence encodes CASSAGVSYEQYF. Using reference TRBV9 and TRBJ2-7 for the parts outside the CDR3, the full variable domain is DSGVTQTPKHLITATGQRVTLRCSPRSGDLSVYWYQQSLDQGLQFLIQYYNGEERAKGNILERFSAQQFPDLHSELNLSSLELGDSALYFCASSAGVSYEQYFGPGTRLTVT.

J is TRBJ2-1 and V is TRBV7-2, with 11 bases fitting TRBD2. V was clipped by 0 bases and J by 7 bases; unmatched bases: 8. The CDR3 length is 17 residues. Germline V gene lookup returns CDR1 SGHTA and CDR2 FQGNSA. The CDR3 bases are TGTGCCAGCAGCTTAGCCCCCCTAGCGGGAGGAGGAAATGAGCAGTTCTTC. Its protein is CASSLAPLAGGGNEQFF.

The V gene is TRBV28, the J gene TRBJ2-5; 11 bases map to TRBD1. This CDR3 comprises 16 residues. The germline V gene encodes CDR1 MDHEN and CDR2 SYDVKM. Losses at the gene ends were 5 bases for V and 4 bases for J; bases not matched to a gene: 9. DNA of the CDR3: TGTGCCAGCAGTCCAACGGGACAGGGGGGCCGAGAGACCCAGTACTTC. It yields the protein CASSPTGQGGRETQYF.

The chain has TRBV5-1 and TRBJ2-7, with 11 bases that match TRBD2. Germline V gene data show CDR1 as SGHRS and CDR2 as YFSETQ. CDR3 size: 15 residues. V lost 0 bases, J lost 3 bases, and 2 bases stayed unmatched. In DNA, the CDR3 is TGCGCCAGCAGCTTGGCGACTAGCGGGATCTACGAGCAGTACTTC. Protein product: CASSLATSGIYEQYF.

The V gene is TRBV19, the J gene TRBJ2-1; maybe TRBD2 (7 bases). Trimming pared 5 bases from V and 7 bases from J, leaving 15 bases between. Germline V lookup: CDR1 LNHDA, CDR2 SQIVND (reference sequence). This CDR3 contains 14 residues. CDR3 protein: CASSGGARKNEQFF. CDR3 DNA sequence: TGTGCCAGTAGTGGGGGGGCCCGGAAGAATGAGCAGTTCTTC. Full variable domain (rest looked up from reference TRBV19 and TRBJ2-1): DGGITQSPKYLFRKEGQNVTLSCEQNLNHDAMYWYRQDPGQGLRLIYYSQIVNDFQKGDIAEGYSVSREKKESFPLTVTSAQKNPTAFYLCASSGGARKNEQFFGPGTRLTVL.

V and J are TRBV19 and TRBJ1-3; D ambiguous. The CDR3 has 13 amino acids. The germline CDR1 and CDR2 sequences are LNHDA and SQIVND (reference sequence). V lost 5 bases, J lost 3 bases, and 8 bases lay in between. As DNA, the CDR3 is TGTGCCAGTAGTTCCGCGAGTGGAAACACCATATATTTT. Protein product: CASSSASGNTIYF.

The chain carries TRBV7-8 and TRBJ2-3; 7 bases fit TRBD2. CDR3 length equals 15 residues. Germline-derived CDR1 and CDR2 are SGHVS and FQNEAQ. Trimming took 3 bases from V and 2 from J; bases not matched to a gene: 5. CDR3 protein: CASSLGGSDTDTQYF. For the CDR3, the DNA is TGTGCCAGCAGCTTGGGCGGGAGTGACACAGATACGCAGTATTTT.

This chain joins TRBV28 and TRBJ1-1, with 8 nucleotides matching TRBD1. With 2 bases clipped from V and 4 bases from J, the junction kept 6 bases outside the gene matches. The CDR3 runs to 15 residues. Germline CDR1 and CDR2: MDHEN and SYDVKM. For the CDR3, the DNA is TGTGCCAGCAGTTTAAGGACAGGGAGAACCACTGAAGCTTTCTTT. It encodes CASSLRTGRTTEAFF.

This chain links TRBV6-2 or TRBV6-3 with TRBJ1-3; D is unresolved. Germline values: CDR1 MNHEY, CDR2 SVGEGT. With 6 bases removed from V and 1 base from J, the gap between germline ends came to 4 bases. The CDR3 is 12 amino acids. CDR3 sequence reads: CASSLSGNTIYF. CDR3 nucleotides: TGTGCCAGCAGCCTATCTGGAAACACCATATATTTT.

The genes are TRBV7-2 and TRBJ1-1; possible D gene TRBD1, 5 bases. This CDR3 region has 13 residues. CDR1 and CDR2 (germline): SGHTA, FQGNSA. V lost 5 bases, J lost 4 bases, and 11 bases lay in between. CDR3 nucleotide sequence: TGTGCCAGCAGCCTTCTAGGGGCCACTGAAGCTTTCTTT. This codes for CASSLLGATEAFF.

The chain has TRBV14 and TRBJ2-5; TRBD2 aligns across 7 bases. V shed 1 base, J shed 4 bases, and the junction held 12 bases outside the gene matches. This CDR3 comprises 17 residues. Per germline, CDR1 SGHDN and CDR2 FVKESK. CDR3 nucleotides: TGTGCCAGCAGCCAAGGGTTTCTAGCGGACTCCAGAGAGACCCAGTACTTC. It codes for CASSQGFLADSRETQYF.

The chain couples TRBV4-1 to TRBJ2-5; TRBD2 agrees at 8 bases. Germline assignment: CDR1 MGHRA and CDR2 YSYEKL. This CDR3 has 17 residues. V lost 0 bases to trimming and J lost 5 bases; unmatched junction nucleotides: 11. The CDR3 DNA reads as TGCGCCAGCAGCCAAGAGGTGCGGGGGGCGCCTTGGGAGACCCAGTACTTC. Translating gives CASSQEVRGAPWETQYF.

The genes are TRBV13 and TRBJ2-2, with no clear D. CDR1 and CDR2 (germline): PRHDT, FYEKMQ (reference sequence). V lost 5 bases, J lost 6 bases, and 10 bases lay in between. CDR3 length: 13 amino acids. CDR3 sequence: CASSPRLPGELFF. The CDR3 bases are TGTGCCAGCAGCCCCCGCCTACCCGGGGAGCTGTTTTTT.

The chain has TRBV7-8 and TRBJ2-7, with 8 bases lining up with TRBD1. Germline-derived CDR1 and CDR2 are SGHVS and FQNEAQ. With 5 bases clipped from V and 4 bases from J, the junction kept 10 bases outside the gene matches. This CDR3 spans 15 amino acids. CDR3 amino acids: CASSPTGTGRYEQYF. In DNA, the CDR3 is TGTGCCAGCAGCCCCACCGGGACAGGACGTTACGAGCAGTACTTC.

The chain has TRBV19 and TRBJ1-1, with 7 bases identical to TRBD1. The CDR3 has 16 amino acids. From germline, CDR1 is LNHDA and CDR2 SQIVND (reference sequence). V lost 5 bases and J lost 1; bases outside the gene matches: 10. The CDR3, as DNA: TGTGCCAGTAGTTCGTATAAAACAGGGGCGAACACTGAAGCTTTCTTT. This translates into CASSSYKTGANTEAFF.

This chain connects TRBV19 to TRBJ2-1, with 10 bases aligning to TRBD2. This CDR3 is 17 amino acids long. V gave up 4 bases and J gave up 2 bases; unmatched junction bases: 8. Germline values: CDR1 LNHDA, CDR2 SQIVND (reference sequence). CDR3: CASSKGGGLATYNEQFF. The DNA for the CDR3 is TGTGCCAGTAGTAAGGGTGGGGGACTAGCGACCTACAATGAGCAGTTCTTC.

The CDR3, as DNA: TGTGCCAGCTCACCACCGGGAGGGTTTAACTATGGCTACACCTTC. Protein: CASSPPGGFNYGYTF. This sequence joins TRBV18 and TRBJ1-2; no definite D call. CDR3 length: 15 amino acids. V lost 0 bases, J lost 1 base, and 9 bases lay in between. Germline CDR1 and CDR2: KGHSH and LQKENI.

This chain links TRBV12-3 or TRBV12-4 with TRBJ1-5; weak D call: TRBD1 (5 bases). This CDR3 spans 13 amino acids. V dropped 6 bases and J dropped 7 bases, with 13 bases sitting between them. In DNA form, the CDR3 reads TGTGCCAGCAGCTTGGAGGGACGACAGCCCCAGCATTTT. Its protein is CASSLEGRQPQHF.

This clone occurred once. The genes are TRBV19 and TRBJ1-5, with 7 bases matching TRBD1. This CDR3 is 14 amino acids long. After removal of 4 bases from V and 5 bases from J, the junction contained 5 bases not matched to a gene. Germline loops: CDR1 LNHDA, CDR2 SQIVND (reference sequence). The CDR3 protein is CASSRQGIYQPQHF. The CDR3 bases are TGTGCCAGTAGTAGACAGGGCATATATCAGCCCCAGCATTTT.

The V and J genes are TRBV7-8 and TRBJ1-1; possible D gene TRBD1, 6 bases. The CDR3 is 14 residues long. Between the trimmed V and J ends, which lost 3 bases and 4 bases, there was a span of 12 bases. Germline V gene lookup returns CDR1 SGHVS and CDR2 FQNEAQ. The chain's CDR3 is CASSFRGGGTEAFF. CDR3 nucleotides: TGTGCCAGCAGCTTCAGGGGAGGGGGCACTGAAGCTTTCTTT.

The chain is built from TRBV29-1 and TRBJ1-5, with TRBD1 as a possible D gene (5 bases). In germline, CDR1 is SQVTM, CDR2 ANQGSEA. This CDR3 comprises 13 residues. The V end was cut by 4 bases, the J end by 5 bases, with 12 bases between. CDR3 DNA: TGCAGCGTTGGGGGCAGTACGCATCAGCCCCAGCATTTT. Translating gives CSVGGSTHQPQHF. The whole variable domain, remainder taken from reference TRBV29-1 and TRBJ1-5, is SAVISQKPSRDICQRGTSLTIQCQVDSQVTMMFWYRQQPGQSLTLIATANQGSEATYESGFVIDKFPISRPNLTFSTLTVSNMSPEDSSIYLCSVGGSTHQPQHFGDGTRLSIL.

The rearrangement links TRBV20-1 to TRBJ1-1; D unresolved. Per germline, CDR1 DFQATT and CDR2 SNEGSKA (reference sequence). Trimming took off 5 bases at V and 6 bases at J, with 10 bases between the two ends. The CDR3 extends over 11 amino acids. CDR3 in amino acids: CSAQDGPEAFF. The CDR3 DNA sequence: TGCAGTGCTCAGGATGGCCCTGAAGCTTTCTTT.

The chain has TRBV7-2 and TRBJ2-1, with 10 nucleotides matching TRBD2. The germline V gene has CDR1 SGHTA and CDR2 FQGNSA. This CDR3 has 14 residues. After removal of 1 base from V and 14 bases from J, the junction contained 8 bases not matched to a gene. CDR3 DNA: TGTGCCAGCAGCTTAGAACCCCGAGCGGGAGGGGAGTTCTTC. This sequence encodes CASSLEPRAGGEFF.

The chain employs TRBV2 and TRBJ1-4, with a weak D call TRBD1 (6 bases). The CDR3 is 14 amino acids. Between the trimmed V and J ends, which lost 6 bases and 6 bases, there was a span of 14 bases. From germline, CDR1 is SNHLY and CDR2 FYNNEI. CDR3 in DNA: TGTGCCAGCAGCCAACAGGGTTCATATGAAAAACTGTTTTTT. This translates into CASSQQGSYEKLFF.

CDR3 DNA sequence: TGTGCCAGCAGCTTCCGTGGCGGGGCGAACACCGGGGAGCTGTTTTTT. Its protein is CASSFRGGANTGELFF. The chain employs TRBV7-2 and TRBJ2-2, with D perhaps matching TRBD2 (6 bases). Germline CDR1 SGHTA, CDR2 FQGNSA. The ends were cut back, 3 bases at V and 0 bases at J, with 11 bases in the middle. This CDR3 region has 16 residues.